These 13 T cell receptor beta chains share one sample of origin, sequenced in a study of shared clonotypes between healthy human individuals. Naivety among CD8 cells was defined by CD45RO negativity and positive CCR7 selection, thereby excluding terminally differentiated effector memory CD45RA+ cells. Method: immunoSEQ multiplex PCR; TCRdb's copy keeps in-frame clones and lacks some. The top ten clones hold about 0.25% of a sample with about 800,000 clones, roughly 96% of them seen once. Sequences were obtained from naive CD8+ T cells sorted from blood. The origin of the receptors is a man between 25 and 39 years old in good health.

The V gene is TRBV6-5, the J gene TRBJ2-3, with D perhaps matching TRBD2 (6 bases). Germline V CDR1 and CDR2: MNHEY, SVGAGI. The CDR3 runs 15 residues. V lost 6 bases and J lost 0, with 13 bases in between. Written as DNA, the CDR3 is TGTGCCAGCAGCCCTCGGGAGTTTAGCACAGATACGCAGTATTTT. Protein sequence: CASSPREFSTDTQYF.

The count of this clone is one. A junction boundary mismatches the germline segment, possibly from a read error. J is TRBJ2-1 and V is TRBV7-7; maybe TRBD1 (5 bases). Germline CDR1 reads SSHAT; CDR2 reads FNYEAQ (reference sequence). The CDR3 consists of 15 residues. For the CDR3, the DNA is TGTGCTAGCAGCTTAGATGCAGGGTTAAGCAATGAGCAGTTCTTC. Amino acids: CASSLDAGLSNEQFF.

V gene TRBV13 combines with J gene TRBJ2-3; 7 bases align to TRBD2. The CDR3 is made up of 16 amino acids. J lost 0 bases, V lost 3 bases, and 6 bases had no gene match. Germline V CDR1 and CDR2: PRHDT, FYEKMQ (reference sequence). This CDR3 is CASSFPRGVSTDTQYF. CDR3 DNA sequence: TGTGCCAGCAGCTTCCCCCGGGGGGTAAGCACAGATACGCAGTATTTT.

The chain carries TRBV4-1 and TRBJ2-7; 7 bases are shared with TRBD1. The germline gives CDR1 MGHRA, CDR2 YSYEKL. The length of the CDR3 is 16 residues. V dropped 1 base and J dropped 2; count of bases not matched to a gene: 8. This CDR3 reads CASSQVTTGITYEQYF. CDR3 nucleotides: TGCGCCAGCAGCCAAGTTACGACAGGGATTACCTACGAGCAGTACTTC.

This chain uses TRBV6-5 with TRBJ2-7; D is ambiguous. The V gene's germline CDR1 is MNHEY and CDR2 SVGAGI. CDR3 length: 14 amino acids. The V end was cut by 5 bases, the J end by 0 bases, with 11 bases between. This CDR3 reads CASSARLSSYEQYF. CDR3 sequence (DNA): TGTGCCAGCAGTGCACGCTTGAGCTCCTACGAGCAGTACTTC.

This chain joins TRBV6-1 and TRBJ1-1, with a possible D match to TRBD1 (5 bases). This CDR3 spans 14 amino acids. Looked up from germline, CDR1 is MNHNS and CDR2 is SASEGT. Trimming pared 2 bases from V and 8 bases from J, leaving 15 bases between. In DNA form, the CDR3 reads TGTGCCAGCAGTGAACCCTGGGGAGACAGAGAAGCTTTCTTT. It specifies CASSEPWGDREAFF.

In DNA, the CDR3 is TGTGCCAGCAGCCCTGGGCGGGACAGGGGGGGAACCTACGAGCAGTACTTC. Its protein product is CASSPGRDRGGTYEQYF. The rearrangement joins TRBV7-9 to TRBJ2-7, with 11 bases identical to TRBD1. CDR3 length: 17 residues. Germline trimming cut 5 bases from V and 2 bases from J; bases unmatched to any gene: 11. The V gene's germline CDR1 is SEHNR and CDR2 FQNEAQ (reference sequence).

The chain uses TRBV6-5 and TRBJ1-6, with unresolved D. Germline V gene data show CDR1 as MNHEY and CDR2 as SVGAGI. This CDR3 is 15 amino acids long. Trimming left V 2 bases short and J 10 bases short, with 15 bases between. CDR3: CASSYMGSPVSPLHF. The CDR3 DNA reads TGTGCCAGCAGTTACATGGGGTCTCCCGTCTCACCCCTCCACTTT.

As DNA, the CDR3 is TGCAGCGTTGAAGTCAGGGACACCGGGGAGCTGTTTTTT. Its translation: CSVEVRDTGELFF. The chain recombines TRBV29-1 with TRBJ2-2; TRBD1 might be the D (5 bases). CDR1 and CDR2 from the germline V gene are SQVTM and ANQGSEA. Trimming took 1 base from V and 3 from J, leaving 6 bases between them. The CDR3 has 13 residues.

This rearrangement joins TRBV7-9 to TRBJ2-7; 8 positions match TRBD2. V lost 5 bases, J lost 6 bases, and 9 bases stayed unmatched. The CDR3 extends over 14 amino acids. The germline gives CDR1 SEHNR, CDR2 FQNEAQ (reference sequence). The chain's CDR3 is CASSPQAGVGEQYF. The DNA of the CDR3 is TGTGCCAGCAGCCCTCAAGCGGGAGTTGGCGAGCAGTACTTC.

This sequence joins TRBV4-3 and TRBJ2-4, with 7 bases fitting TRBD2. V was pared by 3 bases and J by 8 bases, with 10 bases of the junction left unmatched. The CDR3 is 15 amino acids. Per the germline V gene, CDR1 is LGHNA and CDR2 is YSLEER. As DNA, the CDR3 is TGCGCCAGCAGCCACCGGGCTCTTGGGGGGGACATTCAGTACTTC. Its protein is CASSHRALGGDIQYF.

Comment on this clone: One end of the junction varies from germline; a read error may be responsible. The chain has TRBV6-4 and TRBJ2-7; D is uncertain. This CDR3 has 10 residues. CDR1 and CDR2 from the germline V gene are MRHNA and SNTAGT. For the CDR3, the DNA is TGTGCCAGCAGTGACTCAAATTTAGACTTC. This codes for CASSDSNLDF.

CDR3 bases: TGTGCCAGTAAGGGATTAGCGGGAGGCTACAATGAGCAGTTCTTC. Protein: CASKGLAGGYNEQFF. V gene TRBV19 combines with J gene TRBJ2-1, with TRBD2 matching over 10 bases. Germline CDR1 reads LNHDA; CDR2 reads SQIVND (reference sequence). This CDR3 has 15 amino acids. Unmatched junction bases numbered 6, after V lost 7 bases and J lost 3 bases.